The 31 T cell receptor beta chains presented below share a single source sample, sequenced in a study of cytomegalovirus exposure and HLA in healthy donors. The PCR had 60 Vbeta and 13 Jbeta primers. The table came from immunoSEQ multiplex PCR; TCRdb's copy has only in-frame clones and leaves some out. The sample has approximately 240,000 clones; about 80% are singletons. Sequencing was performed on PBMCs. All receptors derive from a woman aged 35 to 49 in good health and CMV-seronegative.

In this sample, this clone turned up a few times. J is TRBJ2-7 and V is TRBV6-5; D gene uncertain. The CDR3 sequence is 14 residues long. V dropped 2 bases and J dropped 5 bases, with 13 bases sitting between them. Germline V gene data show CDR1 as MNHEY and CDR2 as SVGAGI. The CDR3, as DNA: TGTGCCAGCAGTTACAGACAAGAAAATGACGAGCAGTACTTC. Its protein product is CASSYRQENDEQYF.

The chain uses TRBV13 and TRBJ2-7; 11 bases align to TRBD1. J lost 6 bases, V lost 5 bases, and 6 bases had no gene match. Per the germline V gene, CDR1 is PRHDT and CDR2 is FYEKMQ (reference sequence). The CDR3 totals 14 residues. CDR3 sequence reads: CASSNGQGAAEQYF. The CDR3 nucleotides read TGTGCCAGCAGCAACGGACAGGGGGCTGCCGAGCAGTACTTC.

CDR3 in DNA: TGCGCCAGCAGCCGGACTGGGGATAATTCACCCCTCCACTTT. Amino acids: CASSRTGDNSPLHF. J is TRBJ1-6 and V is TRBV4-1; D remains unclear. CDR1 MGHRA and CDR2 YSYEKL come from the germline V gene. Trimming pared 4 bases from V and 5 bases from J, leaving 9 bases between. This CDR3 is built from 14 residues.

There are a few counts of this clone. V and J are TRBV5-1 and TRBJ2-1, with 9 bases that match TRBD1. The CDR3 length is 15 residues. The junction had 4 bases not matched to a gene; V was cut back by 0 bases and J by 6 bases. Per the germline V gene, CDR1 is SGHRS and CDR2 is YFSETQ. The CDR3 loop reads CASSLGTGEGNEQFF. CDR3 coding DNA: TGCGCCAGCAGCTTGGGGACAGGGGAGGGCAATGAGCAGTTCTTC. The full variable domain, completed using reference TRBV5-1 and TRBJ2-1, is KAGVTQTPRYLIKTRGQQVTLSCSPISGHRSVSWYQQTPGQGLQFLFEYFSETQRNKGNFPGRFSGRQFSNSRSEMNVSTLELGDSALYLCASSLGTGEGNEQFFGPGTRLTVL.

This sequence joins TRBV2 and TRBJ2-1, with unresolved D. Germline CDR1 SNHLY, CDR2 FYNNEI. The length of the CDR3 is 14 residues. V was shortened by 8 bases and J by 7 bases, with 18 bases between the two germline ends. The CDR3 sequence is CASYTEAGRNEQFF. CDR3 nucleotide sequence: TGTGCCAGCTATACAGAAGCAGGAAGGAATGAGCAGTTCTTC. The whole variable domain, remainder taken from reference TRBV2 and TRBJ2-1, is EPEVTQTPSHQVTQMGQEVILRCVPISNHLYFYWYRQILGQKVEFLVSFYNNEISEKSEIFDDQFSVERPDGSNFTLKIRSTKLEDSAMYFCASYTEAGRNEQFFGPGTRLTVL.

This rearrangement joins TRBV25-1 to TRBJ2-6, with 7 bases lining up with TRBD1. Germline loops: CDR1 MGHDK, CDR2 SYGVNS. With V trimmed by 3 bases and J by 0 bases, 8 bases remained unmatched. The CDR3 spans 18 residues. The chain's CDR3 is CASSELSGGSSGANVLTF. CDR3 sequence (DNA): TGTGCCAGCAGTGAGCTCTCAGGGGGTAGCTCTGGGGCCAACGTCCTGACTTTC.

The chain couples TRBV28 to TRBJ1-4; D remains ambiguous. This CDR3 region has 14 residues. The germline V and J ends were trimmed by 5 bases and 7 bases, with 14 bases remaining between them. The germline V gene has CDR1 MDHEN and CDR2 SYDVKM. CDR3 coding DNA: TGTGCCAGCAGTACCCCCGGGAGAAGTGAAAAACTGTTTTTT. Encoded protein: CASSTPGRSEKLFF.

CDR3 loop: CASNPGATTEAFF. The DNA of the CDR3 is TGTGCCAGTAATCCTGGGGCCACGACTGAAGCTTTCTTT. The chain recombines TRBV19 with TRBJ1-1; a possible D gene is TRBD1 (5 bases). CDR1 and CDR2 (germline): LNHDA, SQIVND (reference sequence). There are 13 residues in the CDR3. With 7 bases removed from V and 5 bases from J, the gap between germline ends came to 14 bases.

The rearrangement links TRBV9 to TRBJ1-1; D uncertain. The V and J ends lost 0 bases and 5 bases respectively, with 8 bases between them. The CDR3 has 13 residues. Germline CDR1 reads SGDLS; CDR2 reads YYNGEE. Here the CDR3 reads CASSVGRGTEAFF. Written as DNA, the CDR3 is TGTGCCAGCAGCGTAGGGCGAGGGACTGAAGCTTTCTTT.

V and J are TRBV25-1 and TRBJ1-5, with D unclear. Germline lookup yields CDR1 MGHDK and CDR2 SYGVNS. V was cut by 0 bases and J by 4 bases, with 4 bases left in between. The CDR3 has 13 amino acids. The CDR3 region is CASSEYGNQPQHF. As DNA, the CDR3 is TGTGCCAGCAGTGAATACGGTAATCAGCCCCAGCATTTT.

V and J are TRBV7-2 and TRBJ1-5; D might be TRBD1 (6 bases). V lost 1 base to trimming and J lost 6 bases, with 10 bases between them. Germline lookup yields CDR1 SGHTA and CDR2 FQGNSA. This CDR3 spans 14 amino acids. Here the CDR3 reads CASSLGSRGQPQHF. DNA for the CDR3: TGTGCCAGCAGCTTAGGCTCCAGGGGTCAGCCCCAGCATTTT. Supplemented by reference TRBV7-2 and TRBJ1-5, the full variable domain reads GAGVSQSPSNKVTEKGKDVELRCDPISGHTALYWYRQSLGQGLEFLIYFQGNSAPDKSGLPSDRFSAERTGGSVSTLTIQRTQQEDSAVYLCASSLGSRGQPQHFGDGTRLSIL.

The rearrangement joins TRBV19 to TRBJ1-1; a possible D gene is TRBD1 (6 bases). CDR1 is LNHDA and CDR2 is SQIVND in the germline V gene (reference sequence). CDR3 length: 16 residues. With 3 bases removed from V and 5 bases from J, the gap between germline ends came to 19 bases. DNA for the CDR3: TGTGCCAGTAGTATGGGAGAGGGAAAGGGGGGGACTGAAGCTTTCTTT. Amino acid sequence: CASSMGEGKGGTEAFF.

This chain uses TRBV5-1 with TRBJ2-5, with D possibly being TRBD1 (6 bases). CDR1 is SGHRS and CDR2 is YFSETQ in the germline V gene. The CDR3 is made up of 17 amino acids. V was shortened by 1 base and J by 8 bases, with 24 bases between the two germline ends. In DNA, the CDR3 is TGCGCCAGCAGCTTGCAAGGAGTAGGGGCCGTGACAGGAACCCAGTACTTC. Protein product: CASSLQGVGAVTGTQYF.

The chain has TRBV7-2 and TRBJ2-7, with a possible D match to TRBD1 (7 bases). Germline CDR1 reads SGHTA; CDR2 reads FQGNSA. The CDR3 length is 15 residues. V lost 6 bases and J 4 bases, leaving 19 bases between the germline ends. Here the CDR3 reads CASSQGVGGIYEQYF. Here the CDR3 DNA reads TGTGCCAGCAGTCAGGGGGTCGGCGGGATATACGAGCAGTACTTC.

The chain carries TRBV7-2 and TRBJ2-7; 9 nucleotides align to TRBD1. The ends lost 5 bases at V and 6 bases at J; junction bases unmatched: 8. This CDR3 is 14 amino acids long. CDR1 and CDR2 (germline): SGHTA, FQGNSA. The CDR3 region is CASSPRDRDGEQYF. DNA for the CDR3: TGTGCCAGCAGCCCCCGGGACAGGGATGGCGAGCAGTACTTC.

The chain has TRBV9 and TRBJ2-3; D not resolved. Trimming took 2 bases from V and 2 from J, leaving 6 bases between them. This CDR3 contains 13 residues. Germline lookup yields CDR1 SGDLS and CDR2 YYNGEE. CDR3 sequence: CASSVGTTDTQYF. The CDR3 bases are TGTGCCAGCAGCGTGGGCACCACAGATACGCAGTATTTT.

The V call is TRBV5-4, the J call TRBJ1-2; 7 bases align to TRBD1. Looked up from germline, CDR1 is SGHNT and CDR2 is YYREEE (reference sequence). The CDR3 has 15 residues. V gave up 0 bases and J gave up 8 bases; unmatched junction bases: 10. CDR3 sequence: CASSLAGTVWEGYTF. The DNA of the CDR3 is TGTGCCAGCAGCTTGGCCGGGACAGTCTGGGAGGGCTACACCTTC. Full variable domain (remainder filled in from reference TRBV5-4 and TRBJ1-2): ETGVTQSPTHLIKTRGQQVTLRCSSQSGHNTVSWYQQALGQGPQFIFQYYREEENGRGNFPPRFSGLQFPNYSSELNVNALELDDSALYLCASSLAGTVWEGYTFGSGTRLTVV.

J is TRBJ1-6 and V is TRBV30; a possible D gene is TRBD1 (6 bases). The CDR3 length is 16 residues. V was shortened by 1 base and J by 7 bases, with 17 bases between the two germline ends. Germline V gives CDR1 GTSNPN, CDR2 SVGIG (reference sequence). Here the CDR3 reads CAWSGGRGVLNSPLHF. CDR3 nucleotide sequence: TGTGCCTGGAGTGGGGGCAGGGGAGTTTTGAATTCACCCCTCCACTTT.

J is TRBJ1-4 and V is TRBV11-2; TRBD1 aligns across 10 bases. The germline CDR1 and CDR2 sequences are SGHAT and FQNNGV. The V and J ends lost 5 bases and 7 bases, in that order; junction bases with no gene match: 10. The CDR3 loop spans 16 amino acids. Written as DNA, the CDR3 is TGTGCCAGCAGCGGACGGACAGGGGGATCGTTTGAAAAACTGTTTTTT. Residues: CASSGRTGGSFEKLFF. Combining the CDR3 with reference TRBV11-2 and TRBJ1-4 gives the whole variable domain EAGVAQSPRYKIIEKRQSVAFWCNPISGHATLYWYQQILGQGPKLLIQFQNNGVVDDSQLPKDRFSAERLKGVDSTLKIQPAKLEDSAVYLCASSGRTGGSFEKLFFGSGTQLSVL.

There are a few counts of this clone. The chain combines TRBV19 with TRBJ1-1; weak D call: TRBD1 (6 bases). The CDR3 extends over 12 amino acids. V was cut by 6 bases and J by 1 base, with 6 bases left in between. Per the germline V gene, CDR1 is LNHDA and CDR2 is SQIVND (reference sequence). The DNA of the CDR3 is TGTGCCAGTAGGACAGGGAACACTGAAGCTTTCTTT. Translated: CASRTGNTEAFF.

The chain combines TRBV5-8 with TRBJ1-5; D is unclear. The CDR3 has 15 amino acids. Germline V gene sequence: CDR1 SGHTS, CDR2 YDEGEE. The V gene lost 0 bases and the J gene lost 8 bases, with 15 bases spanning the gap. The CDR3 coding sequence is TGTGCCAGCAGCTTGGGGTCATCCGGGTACGAGCCCCAGCATTTT. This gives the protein CASSLGSSGYEPQHF. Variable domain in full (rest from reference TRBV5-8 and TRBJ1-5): EAGVTQSPTHLIKTRGQQATLRCSPISGHTSVYWYQQALGLGLQFLLWYDEGEERNRGNFPPRFSGRQFPNYSSELNVNALELEDSALYLCASSLGSSGYEPQHFGDGTRLSIL.

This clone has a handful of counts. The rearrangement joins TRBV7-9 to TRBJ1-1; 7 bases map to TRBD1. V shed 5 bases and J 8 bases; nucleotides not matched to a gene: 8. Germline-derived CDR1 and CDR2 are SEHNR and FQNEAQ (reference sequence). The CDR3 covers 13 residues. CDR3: CASSRRGTEEAFF. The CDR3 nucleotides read TGTGCCAGCAGCCGCCGTGGGACAGAGGAAGCTTTCTTT.

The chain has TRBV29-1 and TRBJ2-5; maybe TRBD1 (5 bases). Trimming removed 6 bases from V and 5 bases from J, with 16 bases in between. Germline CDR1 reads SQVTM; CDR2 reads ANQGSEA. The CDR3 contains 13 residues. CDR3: CSVRDSFRETQYF. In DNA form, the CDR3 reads TGCAGCGTCCGCGACAGTTTCCGCGAGACCCAGTACTTC. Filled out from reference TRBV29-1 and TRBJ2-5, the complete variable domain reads SAVISQKPSRDICQRGTSLTIQCQVDSQVTMMFWYRQQPGQSLTLIATANQGSEATYESGFVIDKFPISRPNLTFSTLTVSNMSPEDSSIYLCSVRDSFRETQYFGPGTRLLVL.

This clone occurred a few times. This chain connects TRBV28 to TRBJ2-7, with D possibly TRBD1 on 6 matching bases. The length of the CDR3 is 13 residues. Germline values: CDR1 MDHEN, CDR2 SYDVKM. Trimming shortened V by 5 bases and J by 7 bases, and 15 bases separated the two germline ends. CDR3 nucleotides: TGTGCCAGCAGTACATCAACAGGGACGGAGCAGTACTTC. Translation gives CASSTSTGTEQYF.

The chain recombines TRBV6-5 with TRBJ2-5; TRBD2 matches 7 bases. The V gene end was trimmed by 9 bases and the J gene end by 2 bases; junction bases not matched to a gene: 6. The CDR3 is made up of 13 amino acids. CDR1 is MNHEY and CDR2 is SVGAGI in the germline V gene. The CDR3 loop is CASRDYSQETQYF. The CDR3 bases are TGTGCCAGTAGGGACTACTCACAAGAGACCCAGTACTTC.

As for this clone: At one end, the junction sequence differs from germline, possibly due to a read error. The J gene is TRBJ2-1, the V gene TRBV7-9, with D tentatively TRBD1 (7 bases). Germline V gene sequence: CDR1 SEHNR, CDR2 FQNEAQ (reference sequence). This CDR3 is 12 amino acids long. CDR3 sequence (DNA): TGTTCCAGCAGCGGCAGGGGGGTAGAGCAGTTCTTC. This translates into CSSSGRGVEQFF.

In DNA form, the CDR3 reads TGTGCCAGCAGCCGACAGGGGGCTGGGGCCAACGTCCTGACTTTC. It codes for CASSRQGAGANVLTF. This chain joins TRBV7-9 and TRBJ2-6, with 9 bases matching TRBD1. Germline V gives CDR1 SEHNR, CDR2 FQNEAQ (reference sequence). Unmatched junction bases numbered 1, after V lost 5 bases and J lost 2 bases. CDR3 length equals 15 residues.

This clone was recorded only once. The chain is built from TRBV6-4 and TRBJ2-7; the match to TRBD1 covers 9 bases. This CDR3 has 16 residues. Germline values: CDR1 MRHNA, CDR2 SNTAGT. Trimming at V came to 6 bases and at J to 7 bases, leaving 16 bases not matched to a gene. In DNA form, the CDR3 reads TGTGCCAGCAGCGAACGAGATGGACAGGGGTTAGTTGAGCAGTACTTC. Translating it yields CASSERDGQGLVEQYF.

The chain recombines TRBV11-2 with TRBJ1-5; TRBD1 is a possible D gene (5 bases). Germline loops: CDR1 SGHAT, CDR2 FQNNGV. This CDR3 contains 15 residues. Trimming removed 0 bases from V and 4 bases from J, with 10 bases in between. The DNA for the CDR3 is TGTGCCAGCAGCTTAGACCTCGGGGGGAATCAGCCCCAGCATTTT. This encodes CASSLDLGGNQPQHF.

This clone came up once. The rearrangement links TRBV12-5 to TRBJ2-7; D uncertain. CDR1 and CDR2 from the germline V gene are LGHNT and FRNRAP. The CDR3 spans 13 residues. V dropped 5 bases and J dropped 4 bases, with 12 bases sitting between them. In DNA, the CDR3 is TGTGCTAGTGGTCGTCTGGGCGCATACGAGCAGTACTTC. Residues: CASGRLGAYEQYF.

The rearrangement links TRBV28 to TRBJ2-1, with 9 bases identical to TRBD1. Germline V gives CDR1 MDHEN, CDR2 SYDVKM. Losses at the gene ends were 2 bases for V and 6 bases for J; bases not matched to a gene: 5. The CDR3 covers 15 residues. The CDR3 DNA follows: TGTGCCAGCAGTTTAGGGACAGGGAGGTTCAATGAGCAGTTCTTC. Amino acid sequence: CASSLGTGRFNEQFF.